This TCR beta chain is drawn from a study of CD8 T cells in ankylosing spondylitis. The study, taken as a whole, reports: In ankylosing spondylitis blood, a motif of roughly 8 highly homologous TCR beta variants appeared characteristic. In synovial fluid and blood from reactive arthritis, some motif variants were previously reported.

On this clonotype itself: The antigen is undetermined.

The CDR3 covers 14 residues. The germline CDR1 and CDR2 sequences are LNHDA and SQIVND (reference sequence). V shed 5 bases and J 6 bases; nucleotides not matched to a gene: 6. TCRdb re-analysed the 5' RACE reads in MiXCR, keeping a single row per CDR3 protein. The sample contains approximately 540,000 distinct CDR3 sequences, roughly an eighth of which appear only once. This receptor was identified in a male donor with ankylosing spondylitis. This chain connects TRBV19 to TRBJ2-2, with TRBD2 identical over 7 bases. Specimen: blood, either unsorted or a sorted T cell fraction (not recorded which). CDR3 in DNA: TGTGCCAGTAGTGCGACGGGGGGATCCGGGGAGCTGTTTTTT. Translating gives CASSATGGSGELFF.